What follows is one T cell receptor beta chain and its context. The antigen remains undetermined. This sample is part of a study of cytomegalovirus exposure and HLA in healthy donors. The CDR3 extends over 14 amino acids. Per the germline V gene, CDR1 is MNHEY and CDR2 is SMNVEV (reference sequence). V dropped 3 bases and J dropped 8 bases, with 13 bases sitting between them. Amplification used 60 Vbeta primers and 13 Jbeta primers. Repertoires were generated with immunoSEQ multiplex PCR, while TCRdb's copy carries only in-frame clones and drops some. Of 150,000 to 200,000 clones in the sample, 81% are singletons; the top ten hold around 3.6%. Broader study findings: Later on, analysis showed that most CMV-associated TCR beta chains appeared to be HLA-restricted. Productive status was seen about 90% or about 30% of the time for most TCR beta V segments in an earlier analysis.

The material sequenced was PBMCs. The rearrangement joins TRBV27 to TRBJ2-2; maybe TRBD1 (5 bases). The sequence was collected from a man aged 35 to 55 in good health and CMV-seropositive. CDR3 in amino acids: CASSLGRVAGELFF. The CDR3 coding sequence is TGTGCCAGCAGTTTGGGCAGGGTGGCAGGGGAGCTGTTTTTT.